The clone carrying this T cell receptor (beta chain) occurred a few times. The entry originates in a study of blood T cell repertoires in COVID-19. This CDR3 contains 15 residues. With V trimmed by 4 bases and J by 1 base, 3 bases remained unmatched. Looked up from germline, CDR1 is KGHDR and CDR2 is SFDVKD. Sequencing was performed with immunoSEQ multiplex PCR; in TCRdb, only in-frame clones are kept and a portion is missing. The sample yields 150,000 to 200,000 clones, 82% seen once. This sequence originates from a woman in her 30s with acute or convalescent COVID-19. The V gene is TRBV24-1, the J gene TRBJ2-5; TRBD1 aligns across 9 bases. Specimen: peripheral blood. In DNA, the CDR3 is TGTGCCACCAGTGAGGGACAGGGTCCCCAAGAGACCCAGTACTTC. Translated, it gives CATSEGQGPQETQYF.